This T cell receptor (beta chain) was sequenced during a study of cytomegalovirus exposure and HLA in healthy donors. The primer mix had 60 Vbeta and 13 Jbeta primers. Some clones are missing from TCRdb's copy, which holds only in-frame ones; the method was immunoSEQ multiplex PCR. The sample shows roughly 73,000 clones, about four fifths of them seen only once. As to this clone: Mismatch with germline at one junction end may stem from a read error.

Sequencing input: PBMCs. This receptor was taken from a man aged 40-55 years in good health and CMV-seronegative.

This CDR3 reads CSSSSIPYEQYF. DNA of the CDR3: TGTTCCAGCAGCTCTATCCCCTACGAGCAGTACTTC. The chain recombines TRBV7-9 with TRBJ2-7; D remains ambiguous. CDR3 length equals 12 residues. Germline V lookup: CDR1 SEHNR, CDR2 FQNEAQ (reference sequence).